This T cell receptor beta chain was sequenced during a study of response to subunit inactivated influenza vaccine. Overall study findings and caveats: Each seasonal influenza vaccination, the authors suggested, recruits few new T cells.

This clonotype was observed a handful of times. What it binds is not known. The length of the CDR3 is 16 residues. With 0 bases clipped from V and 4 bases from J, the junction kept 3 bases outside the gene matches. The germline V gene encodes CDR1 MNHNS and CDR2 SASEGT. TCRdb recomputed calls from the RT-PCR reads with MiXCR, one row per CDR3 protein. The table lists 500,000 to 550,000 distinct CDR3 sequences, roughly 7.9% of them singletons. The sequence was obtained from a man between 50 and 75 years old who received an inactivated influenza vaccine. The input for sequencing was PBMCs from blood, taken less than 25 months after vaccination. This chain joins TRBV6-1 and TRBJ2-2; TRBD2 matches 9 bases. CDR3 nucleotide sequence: TGTGCCAGCAGTGAAGCGCTGCGGGAGGGCACCGGGGAGCTGTTTTTT. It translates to CASSEALREGTGELFF.